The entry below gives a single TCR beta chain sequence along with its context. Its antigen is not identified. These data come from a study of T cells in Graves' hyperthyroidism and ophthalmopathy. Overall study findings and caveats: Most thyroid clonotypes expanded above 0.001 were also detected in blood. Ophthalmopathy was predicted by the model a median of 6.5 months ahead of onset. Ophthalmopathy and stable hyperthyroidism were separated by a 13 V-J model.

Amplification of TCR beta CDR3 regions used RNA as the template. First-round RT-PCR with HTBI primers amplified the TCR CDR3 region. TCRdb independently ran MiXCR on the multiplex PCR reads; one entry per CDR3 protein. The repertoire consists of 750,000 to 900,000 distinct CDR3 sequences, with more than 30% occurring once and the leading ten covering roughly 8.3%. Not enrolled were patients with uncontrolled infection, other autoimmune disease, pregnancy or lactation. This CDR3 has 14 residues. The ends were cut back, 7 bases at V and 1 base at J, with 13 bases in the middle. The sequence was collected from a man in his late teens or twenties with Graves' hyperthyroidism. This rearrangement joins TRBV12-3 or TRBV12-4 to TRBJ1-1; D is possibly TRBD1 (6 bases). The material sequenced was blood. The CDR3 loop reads CASIATGQNTEAFF. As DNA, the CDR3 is TGTGCCAGCATAGCGACAGGCCAGAACACTGAAGCTTTCTTT.